The 20 T cell receptor beta chains reported below all come from one sample, sequenced in a study of PD-1 blockade in classical Hodgkin lymphoma. Each patient relapsed following autologous stem cell transplantation, and prior brentuximab vedotin exposure differed. Only in-frame clones appear in the TCRdb table, and some are missing; sequencing was by immunoSEQ multiplex PCR. The table shows 65,000 to 95,000 clones, with roughly 89% occurring only once. The sample consisted of peripheral blood mononuclear cells (PBMCs), taken at baseline. These TCRs come from a human donor with classical Hodgkin lymphoma.

The chain employs TRBV9 and TRBJ1-2, with D possibly TRBD1 on 5 matching bases. This CDR3 has 14 amino acids. The germline CDR1 and CDR2 sequences are SGDLS and YYNGEE. The V end was cut by 4 bases, the J end by 9 bases, with 19 bases between. The CDR3 coding sequence is TGTGCCAGCAGCCCCAAGGGTGCTGGGGGGAGCTACACCTTC. Translation gives CASSPKGAGGSYTF. The full variable domain, its missing parts supplied by reference TRBV9 and TRBJ1-2, is DSGVTQTPKHLITATGQRVTLRCSPRSGDLSVYWYQQSLDQGLQFLIQYYNGEERAKGNILERFSAQQFPDLHSELNLSSLELGDSALYFCASSPKGAGGSYTFGSGTRLTVV.

The rearrangement uses TRBV7-2 and TRBJ1-1, with 7 bases matching TRBD1. Germline V gene sequence: CDR1 SGHTA, CDR2 FQGNSA. This CDR3 region has 16 residues. V lost 3 bases to trimming and J lost 3 bases; unmatched junction nucleotides: 10. The CDR3 here is CASSLKNPGQYTEAFF. CDR3 coding DNA: TGTGCCAGCAGCTTGAAGAACCCGGGACAGTACACTGAAGCTTTCTTT. The variable domain in full, completed from reference TRBV7-2 and TRBJ1-1, reads GAGVSQSPSNKVTEKGKDVELRCDPISGHTALYWYRQSLGQGLEFLIYFQGNSAPDKSGLPSDRFSAERTGGSVSTLTIQRTQQEDSAVYLCASSLKNPGQYTEAFFGQGTRLTVV.

This chain links TRBV7-8 with TRBJ1-5; 7 positions agree with TRBD1. CDR1 SGHVS and CDR2 FQNEAQ come from the germline V gene. The CDR3 has 17 amino acids. With V trimmed by 4 bases and J by 1 base, 10 bases remained unmatched. In DNA form, the CDR3 reads TGTGCCAGCAGCTGGGGTTACAGGGGTCGGAGCAATCAGCCCCAGCATTTT. Its translation: CASSWGYRGRSNQPQHF.

The chain uses TRBV19 and TRBJ1-1; D gene uncertain. The length of the CDR3 is 15 residues. The germline gives CDR1 LNHDA, CDR2 SQIVND (reference sequence). The V end lost 4 bases, the J end lost 0 bases, and 12 bases lay between the germline ends. The CDR3 spells CASSTWTALNTEAFF. The CDR3 DNA sequence: TGTGCCAGTAGTACCTGGACGGCACTGAACACTGAAGCTTTCTTT.

The chain has TRBV5-1 and TRBJ1-1, with a weak D call TRBD1 (5 bases). This CDR3 spans 14 amino acids. CDR1 and CDR2 from the germline V gene are SGHRS and YFSETQ. V gave up 5 bases and J gave up 1 base, with 12 bases separating them. For the CDR3, the DNA is TGCGCCAGCAGTTGGAATGACAGGAACACTGAAGCTTTCTTT. Protein product: CASSWNDRNTEAFF.

In nucleotides, the CDR3 is TGTGCCAGCAGCCAATACAGGAACACTGAAGCTTTCTTT. Its translation: CASSQYRNTEAFF. This chain connects TRBV14 to TRBJ1-1; D is unresolved. The germline gives CDR1 SGHDN, CDR2 FVKESK. Trimming shortened V by 2 bases and J by 1 base, and 5 bases separated the two germline ends. The CDR3 extends over 13 amino acids.

V gene TRBV30 combines with J gene TRBJ2-7; weak D call: TRBD2 (5 bases). Trimming removed 4 bases at V and 0 bases at J, with 13 bases between. CDR3 length equals 14 residues. CDR1 and CDR2 (germline): GTSNPN, SVGIG (reference sequence). CDR3 bases: TGTGCCTGGACAAGGACTGCTAGCTCCTACGAGCAGTACTTC. This translates into CAWTRTASSYEQYF.

This clone was observed a single time. This rearrangement joins TRBV5-4 to TRBJ2-3, with unresolved D. V dropped 3 bases and J dropped 3 bases, with 11 bases sitting between them. The CDR3 consists of 14 residues. Germline assignment: CDR1 SGHNT and CDR2 YYREEE (reference sequence). In nucleotides, the CDR3 is TGTGCCAGCAGCTCCCCCAAAGTGACAGATACGCAGTATTTT. It specifies CASSSPKVTDTQYF.

The chain has TRBV14 and TRBJ1-1, with D possibly being TRBD1 (6 bases). Germline V lookup: CDR1 SGHDN, CDR2 FVKESK. The CDR3 loop spans 14 amino acids. V was cut by 8 bases and J by 7 bases, with 20 bases left in between. CDR3 DNA sequence: TGTGCCAGCCAGGGGCAGGGGCCCCCCGGTGAAGCTTTCTTT. Translation: CASQGQGPPGEAFF.

J is TRBJ1-6 and V is TRBV30, with D unclear. Germline V gene sequence: CDR1 GTSNPN, CDR2 SVGIG (reference sequence). The germline V and J ends were trimmed by 0 bases and 1 base, with 13 bases remaining between them. The CDR3 is 17 amino acids. The CDR3 bases are TGTGCCTGGAGTGTACTGGTGTTTGGTTCCTATAATTCACCCCTCCACTTT. Translating gives CAWSVLVFGSYNSPLHF.

This clone was observed a handful of times. The chain recombines TRBV5-4 with TRBJ1-3, with D perhaps matching TRBD1 (5 bases). Trimming shortened V by 6 bases and J by 2 bases, and 9 bases separated the two germline ends. The germline V gene encodes CDR1 SGHNT and CDR2 YYREEE (reference sequence). This CDR3 has 13 amino acids. The CDR3 protein is CASKQGTGNTIYF. Here the CDR3 DNA reads TGTGCCAGCAAGCAGGGTACTGGAAACACCATATATTTT.

The V gene is TRBV10-3, the J gene TRBJ1-3; D remains ambiguous. The V gene's germline CDR1 is ENHRY and CDR2 SYGVKD. CDR3 length: 13 residues. V was shortened by 11 bases and J by 2 bases, with 13 bases between the two germline ends. In DNA, the CDR3 is TGTGCCGGTGGTGGGGATACTGGAAACACCATATATTTT. Residues: CAGGGDTGNTIYF.

The V gene is TRBV30, the J gene TRBJ1-1; unclear D gene. V was clipped by 0 bases and J by 2 bases, with 7 bases between them. Germline V gene lookup returns CDR1 GTSNPN and CDR2 SVGIG (reference sequence). The CDR3 contains 13 residues. Here the CDR3 DNA reads TGTGCCTGGAGTGTCCTGACAAACACTGAAGCTTTCTTT. Protein sequence: CAWSVLTNTEAFF.

The V call is TRBV5-8, the J call TRBJ2-7; D ambiguous. Germline loops: CDR1 SGHTS, CDR2 YDEGEE. The CDR3 has 12 residues. V lost 4 bases, J lost 3 bases, and 8 bases lay in between. The CDR3, as DNA: TGTGCCAGCAGCCCTCAGCGCTACGAGCAGTACTTC. Translation: CASSPQRYEQYF.

The V and J genes are TRBV30 and TRBJ2-7; D may match TRBD1 or TRBD2 (5 bases each). CDR1 and CDR2 (germline): GTSNPN, SVGIG (reference sequence). Deletions cut 0 bases from V and 0 bases from J, with 12 bases between. This CDR3 is built from 15 residues. CDR3 loop: CAWSVNGAGSYEQYF. CDR3 DNA sequence: TGTGCCTGGAGTGTAAACGGGGCAGGCTCCTACGAGCAGTACTTC.

This rearrangement joins TRBV4-1 to TRBJ1-1; the D is unclear. The CDR3 has 14 amino acids. V lost 6 bases, J lost 4 bases, and 15 bases lay in between. Germline CDR1 MGHRA, CDR2 YSYEKL. The CDR3 DNA is TGCGCCAGCAGAGATATTTCCAAGAGCACTGAAGCTTTCTTT. Translating gives CASRDISKSTEAFF.

The V gene is TRBV5-8, the J gene TRBJ1-1; possible D gene TRBD1, 6 bases. The V end was cut by 4 bases, the J end by 3 bases, with 13 bases between. The CDR3 has 14 amino acids. CDR1 is SGHTS, CDR2 YDEGEE, per germline. DNA of the CDR3: TGTGCCAGCAGCGTACAGGGAGGATACACTGAAGCTTTCTTT. It codes for CASSVQGGYTEAFF.

Only one count was recorded for this clone. The chain combines TRBV11-2 with TRBJ2-7, with TRBD2 matching 7 bases. Trimming took 3 bases from V and 6 from J; bases not matched to a gene: 8. Germline V lookup: CDR1 SGHAT, CDR2 FQNNGV. The length of the CDR3 is 14 residues. CDR3 region: CASSLGLTGTEQYF. CDR3 sequence (DNA): TGTGCCAGCAGCTTGGGACTAACGGGGACCGAGCAGTACTTC. Together with reference TRBV11-2 and TRBJ2-7, the CDR3 gives the full variable domain: EAGVAQSPRYKIIEKRQSVAFWCNPISGHATLYWYQQILGQGPKLLIQFQNNGVVDDSQLPKDRFSAERLKGVDSTLKIQPAKLEDSAVYLCASSLGLTGTEQYFGPGTRLTVT.

This chain connects TRBV28 to TRBJ2-3; a weak D match, TRBD2 (5 bases). Germline V CDR1 and CDR2: MDHEN, SYDVKM. The V end lost 3 bases, the J end lost 0 bases, and 13 bases lay between the germline ends. The CDR3 is made up of 16 amino acids. The chain's CDR3 is CASSFGLPGSTDTQYF. The CDR3 nucleotides are TGTGCCAGCAGTTTTGGTTTACCGGGGAGCACAGATACGCAGTATTTT.

The chain links TRBV18 to TRBJ2-7; 9 bases map to TRBD1. The germline CDR1 and CDR2 sequences are KGHSH and LQKENI. The V gene end was trimmed by 3 bases and the J gene end by 5 bases; junction bases not matched to a gene: 8. The CDR3 length is 15 residues. The DNA of the CDR3 is TGTGCCAGCTCACCCGCCGGGACAGGGAACGACGAGCAGTACTTC. Its protein is CASSPAGTGNDEQYF. Based on the CDR3 plus reference TRBV18 and TRBJ2-7, the full variable domain is NAGVMQNPRHLVRRRGQEARLRCSPMKGHSHVYWYRQLPEEGLKFMVYLQKENIIDESGMPKERFSAEFPKEGPSILRIQQVVRGDSAAYFCASSPAGTGNDEQYFGPGTRLTVT.